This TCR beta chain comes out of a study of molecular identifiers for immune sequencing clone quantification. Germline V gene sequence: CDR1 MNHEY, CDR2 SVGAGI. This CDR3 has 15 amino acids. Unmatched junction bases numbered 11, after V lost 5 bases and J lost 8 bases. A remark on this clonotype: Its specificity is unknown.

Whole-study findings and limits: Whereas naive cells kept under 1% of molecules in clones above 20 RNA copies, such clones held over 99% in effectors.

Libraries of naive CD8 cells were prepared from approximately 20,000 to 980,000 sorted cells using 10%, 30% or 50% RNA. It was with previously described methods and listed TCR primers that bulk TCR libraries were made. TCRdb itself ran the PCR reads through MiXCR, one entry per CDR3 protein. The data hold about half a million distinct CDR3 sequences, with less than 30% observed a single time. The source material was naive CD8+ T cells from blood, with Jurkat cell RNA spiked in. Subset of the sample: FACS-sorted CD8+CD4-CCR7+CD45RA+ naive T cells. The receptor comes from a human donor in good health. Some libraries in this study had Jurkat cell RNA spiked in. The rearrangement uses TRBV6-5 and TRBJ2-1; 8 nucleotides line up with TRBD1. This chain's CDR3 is CASSPQDRESDEQFF. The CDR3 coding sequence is TGTGCCAGCAGTCCTCAGGACAGGGAGAGCGATGAGCAGTTCTTC.